The present TCR beta chain was sequenced within a study of molecular identifiers for immune sequencing clone quantification. About the research overall: For replicates, RNA isolated from around 20,000 or 99,000 naive CD8 cells was divided into five portions, of which four were sequenced.

TCRdb independently ran MiXCR on the PCR reads; one entry per CDR3 protein. The repertoire holds a few hundred thousand distinct CDR3 sequences, with 20% to 25% as singletons. General study results and limits: Effector cells had over 99% of their molecules in clones above 20 RNA copies, while naive cells had under 1%.

The CDR3 contains 16 residues. V lost 1 base, J lost 8 bases, and 16 bases lay in between. Note on this clonotype: Its cognate antigen is unknown.

The CD8+CD4-CCR7+CD45RA+ phenotype defined the sorted naive CD8 T cells. This clonotype was obtained from a human donor in good health. Some libraries in this study had Jurkat cell RNA spiked in. The V call is TRBV5-3, the J call TRBJ1-6; D uncertain. TRBV5-3 falls under the ORF class, with uncertain function. Sequenced: naive CD8+ T cells from blood, with Jurkat cell RNA spiked in. Subset reported: FACS-sorted CD8+CD4-CCR7+CD45RA+ naive T cells. The CDR3 region is CARSLPHGPADSPLHF. The DNA of the CDR3 is TGTGCCAGAAGCTTGCCTCACGGACCGGCGGATTCACCCCTCCACTTT.